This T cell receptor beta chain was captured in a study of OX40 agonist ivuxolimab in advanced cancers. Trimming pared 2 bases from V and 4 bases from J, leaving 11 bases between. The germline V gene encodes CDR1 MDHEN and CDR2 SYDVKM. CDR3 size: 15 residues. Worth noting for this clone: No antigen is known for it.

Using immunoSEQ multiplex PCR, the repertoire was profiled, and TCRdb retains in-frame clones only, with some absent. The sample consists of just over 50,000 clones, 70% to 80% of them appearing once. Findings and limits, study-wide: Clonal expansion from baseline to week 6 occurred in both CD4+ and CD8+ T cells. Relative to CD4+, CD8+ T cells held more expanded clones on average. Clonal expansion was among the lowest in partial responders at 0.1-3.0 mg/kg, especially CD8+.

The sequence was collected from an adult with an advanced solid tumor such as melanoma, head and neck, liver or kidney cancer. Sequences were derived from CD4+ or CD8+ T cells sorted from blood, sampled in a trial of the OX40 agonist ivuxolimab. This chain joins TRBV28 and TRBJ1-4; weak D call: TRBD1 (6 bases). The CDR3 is CASSLRGLGNEKLFF. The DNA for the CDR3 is TGTGCCAGCAGTTTAAGGGGGTTGGGTAATGAAAAACTGTTTTTT. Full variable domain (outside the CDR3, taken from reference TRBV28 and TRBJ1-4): DVKVTQSSRYLVKRTGEKVFLECVQDMDHENMFWYRQDPGLGLRLIYFSYDVKMKEKGDIPEGYSVSREKKERFSLILESASTNQTSMYLCASSLRGLGNEKLFFGSGTQLSVL.